These T cell receptor beta chains were read from a single sample in a study of blood T cell repertoires in COVID-19. The method was immunoSEQ multiplex PCR; TCRdb's version includes in-frame clones alone and lacks a portion of them. The data contain under 400,000 clones, about 87% of them singletons. The specimen sequenced was PBMCs or T cells enriched from blood (not recorded which). All receptors derive from a man aged 40-55 years in a cohort exposed to, infected with or recovered from COVID-19 (not recorded which). The CDR3 runs from the conserved cysteine through the conserved F or W. The order of the fields is CDR3 DNA, CDR3 protein, D gene, J gene, clone size, V gene. A D gene is named only where the DNA matches it firmly. Not every row has a clone size; where given, it reads once, few, many or a size class.

TGCGCCAGCAGTGAGGTTGGGCGAGGGACAGATACGCAGTATTTT	CASSEVGRGTDTQYF	.	TRBJ2-3	.	TRBV10-2
TGTGCCAGCAGCTTTAACGGGATGATTGAAGCTTTCTTT	CASSFNGMIEAFF	.	TRBJ1-1	.	TRBV7-9
TGTGCCACCAGTGATTTGGGGCTAGAGCAGTTCTTC	CATSDLGLEQFF	.	TRBJ2-1	.	TRBV24-1
TGTGCCATCCGGAAAGGCGGGACAGGGACCAATGAGCAGTTCTTC	CAIRKGGTGTNEQFF	TRBD1	TRBJ2-1	.	TRBV7-2
TGTGCCAGCAAGAGGGAAAAGGGCACTGAAGCTTTCTTT	CASKREKGTEAFF	.	TRBJ1-1	.	TRBV6-5
TGTGCCATCGGGCGAACAGATACGCAGTATTTT	CAIGRTDTQYF	.	TRBJ2-3	.	TRBV10-3
TGTGCCACCGCAGGGGGCTTGTACACGATCACTGAAGCTTTCTTT	CATAGGLYTITEAFF	TRBD1	TRBJ1-1	.	TRBV7-2
TGTGCCAGCTCACCGGCTTATAGCGGGGGCTACAATGAGCAGTTCTTC	CASSPAYSGGYNEQFF	TRBD2	TRBJ2-1	.	TRBV18
TGTGCTAGTGGTTTGTCCAATCTATATGGCTACACCTTC	CASGLSNLYGYTF	.	TRBJ1-2	.	TRBV12-5
TGCAGCGTGGTCAGGCCAGTCTCCTACGAGCAGTACTTC	CSVVRPVSYEQYF	.	TRBJ2-7	.	TRBV29-1
TGTGCCAGCCTGGGGAGATGGAGCTACGAGCAGTACTTC	CASLGRWSYEQYF	.	TRBJ2-7	.	TRBV7-6
TGCGCCAGCAGCTTGGGAGCTAGTCCCAGCTATGAGCAGTTCTTC	CASSLGASPSYEQFF	.	TRBJ2-1	.	TRBV5-1
TGTGCCAGCAGCACCGAACAGGGCACTGAAGCTTTCTTT	CASSTEQGTEAFF	.	TRBJ1-1	.	TRBV7-9
TGCGCCAGCAGCAGTGGAGGGTTAGGGGATGGCTACACCTTC	CASSSGGLGDGYTF	.	TRBJ1-2	.	TRBV5-1
TGTGCCAGCTGGGCCAACGATGGCTACACCTTC	CASWANDGYTF	.	TRBJ1-2	.	TRBV21-1
TGTGCCAGCAGTGCACAGGACCGCTCATCCCTCCACTTT	CASSAQDRSSLHF	.	TRBJ1-6	.	TRBV25-1
TGTGCCAGCCGACGGTGGACAGACTATGGCTACACCTTC	CASRRWTDYGYTF	.	TRBJ1-2	.	TRBV7-9
TGTGCCAGCAGTTACTCAACTAGTTTCCCCGGGGAGCTGTTTTTT	CASSYSTSFPGELFF	.	TRBJ2-2	.	TRBV6-5
TGCGCCAGTACGACGACTAGCGGCTTTACGCAGTATTTT	CASTTTSGFTQYF	TRBD2	TRBJ2-3	.	TRBV10-2
TGTGCCAGCAGCCGGGACAGGGGAGGACTAGCGGGATTAGAGACCCAGTACTTC	CASSRDRGGLAGLETQYF	TRBD2	TRBJ2-5	.	TRBV7-3
TGCAGCGTTAGAAGCCAACAGGGATCGGACTATGGCTACACCTTC	CSVRSQQGSDYGYTF	.	TRBJ1-2	.	TRBV29-1
TGTGCCAGCAGCCACAGCGTGGGGGGGCGGGATTCACCCCTCCACTTT	CASSHSVGGRDSPLHF	.	TRBJ1-6	.	TRBV25-1
TGTGCCAGTAGTATAGCTGGAGTAGACAATGAGCAGTTCTTC	CASSIAGVDNEQFF	.	TRBJ2-1	.	TRBV19
TGTGCCAGCAGTTTCACGGGACAGGGAAAAGAGACCCAGTACTTC	CASSFTGQGKETQYF	TRBD1	TRBJ2-5	.	TRBV6-5
TGTGCCAGCTCACCAAGAGGGCAACAAGAGACCCAGTACTTC	CASSPRGQQETQYF	.	TRBJ2-5	.	TRBV18
TGCGCCAGCAGCTTAGGCCGACAGGGGACCGGGGAGCTGTTTTTT	CASSLGRQGTGELFF	TRBD1	TRBJ2-2	.	TRBV5-1
TGTGCCAGCTCACCACAAGGGGACAGAGAAGCTTTCTTT	CASSPQGDREAFF	TRBD1	TRBJ1-1	.	TRBV18
TGTGCCAGCAGGCGGGATAGCAATCAGCCCCAGCATTTT	CASRRDSNQPQHF	.	TRBJ1-5	.	TRBV2
TGTGCCACGTCTTTGGGGGGGCTCGGCAATCAGCCCCAGCATTTT	CATSLGGLGNQPQHF	.	TRBJ1-5	.	TRBV6-5
TGTGCCAGCAGTTACAAAGCGGGACTGGGCGAGCAGTACTTC	CASSYKAGLGEQYF	TRBD2	TRBJ2-7	.	TRBV6-5
TGTGCCAGCAGCACCATACAGGGCAATAATTCACCCCTCCACTTT	CASSTIQGNNSPLHF	.	TRBJ1-6	.	TRBV11-2
TGTGCCAGCTCACCAATTGAAGCCAACAATGAGCAGTTCTTC	CASSPIEANNEQFF	.	TRBJ2-1	once	TRBV18
TGTGCCAGCAGAGCGACTAGCGGGAGGATTACCGGGGAGCTGTTTTTT	CASRATSGRITGELFF	TRBD2	TRBJ2-2	.	TRBV27
TGTGCCAGCAGTTATAGAGGGACAGCTGAAGCTTTCTTT	CASSYRGTAEAFF	TRBD1	TRBJ1-1	.	TRBV28
TGTGCCAGCGGACGGACAGGCCAAGGCGATGAGCAGTTCTTC	CASGRTGQGDEQFF	TRBD1	TRBJ2-1	.	TRBV6-5